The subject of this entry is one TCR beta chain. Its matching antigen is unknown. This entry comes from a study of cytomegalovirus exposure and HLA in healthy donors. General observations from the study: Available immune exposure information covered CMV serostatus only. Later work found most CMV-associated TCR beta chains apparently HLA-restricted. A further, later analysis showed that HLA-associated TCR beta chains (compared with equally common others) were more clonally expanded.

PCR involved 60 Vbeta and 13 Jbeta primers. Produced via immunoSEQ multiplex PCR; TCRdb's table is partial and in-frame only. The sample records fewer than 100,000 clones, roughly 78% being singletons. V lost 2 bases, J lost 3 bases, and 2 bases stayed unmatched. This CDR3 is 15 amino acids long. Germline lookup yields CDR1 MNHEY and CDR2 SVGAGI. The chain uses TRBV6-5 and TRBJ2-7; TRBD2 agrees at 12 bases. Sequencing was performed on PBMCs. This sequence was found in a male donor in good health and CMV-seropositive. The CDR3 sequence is CASSYETSGSYEQYF. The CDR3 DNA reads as TGTGCCAGCAGTTACGAGACTAGCGGGAGCTACGAGCAGTACTTC.